These T cell receptor beta chains were read from a single sample in a study of blood T cell repertoires in COVID-19. The assay was immunoSEQ multiplex PCR, and TCRdb's table has in-frame clones only and misses some. The sample shows approximately 180,000 clones, approximately 84% of them seen only once. Sequences were obtained from PBMCs or T cells enriched from blood (not recorded which). These receptor sequences come from a human donor with acute COVID-19. The donor label of this sample is uncertain. The CDR3 runs from the conserved cysteine through the conserved F or W. The order of the fields is CDR3 protein, CDR3 DNA, J gene, V gene, D gene, clone size. D genes are given only for firm matches. The size of a clone is reported for some rows only, either as once, few or many, or as a class for expanded clones.

cdr3_aa: CASSLGLVYEQYF; cdr3_nt: TGTGCCAGCTCGCTAGGACTAGTGTACGAGCAGTATTTC; j_call: TRBJ2-7; v_call: TRBV5-5; d_call: TRBD2; clone_size: .
cdr3_aa: CATSRSGGTDTQYF; cdr3_nt: TGTGCCACCAGCAGGTCAGGGGGCACAGATACGCAGTATTTT; j_call: TRBJ2-3; v_call: TRBV15; d_call: .; clone_size: .
cdr3_aa: CASSPDRSTDTQYF; cdr3_nt: TGTGCCAGCAGCCCGGACAGATCCACAGATACGCAGTATTTT; j_call: TRBJ2-3; v_call: TRBV11-1; d_call: .; clone_size: .
cdr3_aa: CASSGQGKSPLHF; cdr3_nt: TGCGCCAGCAGCGGTCAGGGAAAGTCACCCCTCCACTTT; j_call: TRBJ1-6; v_call: TRBV5-1; d_call: .; clone_size: once
cdr3_aa: CASSVDGGEKLFF; cdr3_nt: TGTGCCAGTAGTGTCGACGGGGGAGAAAAACTGTTTTTT; j_call: TRBJ1-4; v_call: TRBV19; d_call: .; clone_size: .
cdr3_aa: CASSEYRSEEQFF; cdr3_nt: TGTGCCAGCAGTGAGTACAGGTCCGAGGAGCAGTTCTTC; j_call: TRBJ2-1; v_call: TRBV25-1; d_call: .; clone_size: .
cdr3_aa: CATSRTDRAGELFF; cdr3_nt: TGTGCCACCAGCAGAACAGACAGGGCCGGGGAGCTGTTTTTT; j_call: TRBJ2-2; v_call: TRBV15; d_call: TRBD1; clone_size: .
cdr3_aa: CASSSHLTTGNEQFF; cdr3_nt: TGTGCCAGCAGTTCGCACCTCACAACGGGTAATGAGCAGTTCTTC; j_call: TRBJ2-1; v_call: TRBV6-5; d_call: .; clone_size: few
cdr3_aa: CAWVHTGGFSYEQYF; cdr3_nt: TGTGCCTGGGTCCATACAGGGGGCTTCTCCTACGAGCAGTACTTC; j_call: TRBJ2-7; v_call: TRBV30; d_call: TRBD1; clone_size: .
cdr3_aa: CASSVDPDMNTEAFF; cdr3_nt: TGTGCCAGCAGCGTAGATCCGGACATGAACACTGAAGCTTTCTTT; j_call: TRBJ1-1; v_call: TRBV9; d_call: .; clone_size: .
cdr3_aa: CASSLVGGGGSTDTQYF; cdr3_nt: TGTGCCAGCAGCTTAGTTGGGGGCGGGGGCAGCACAGATACGCAGTATTTT; j_call: TRBJ2-3; v_call: TRBV7-2; d_call: .; clone_size: .
cdr3_aa: CASSSRQAGRNSPLHF; cdr3_nt: TGTGCCAGCAGCTCAAGACAGGCCGGACGTAATTCACCCCTCCACTTT; j_call: TRBJ1-6; v_call: TRBV9; d_call: .; clone_size: .
cdr3_aa: CASSSTGETQYF; cdr3_nt: TGTGCCAGCAGCTCCACAGGGGAGACCCAGTACTTC; j_call: TRBJ2-5; v_call: TRBV7-2; d_call: .; clone_size: .
cdr3_aa: CASSLSGGGIGSSPLHF; cdr3_nt: TGTGCCAGCAGTTTATCGGGGGGGGGAATCGGTTCCTCACCCCTCCACTTT; j_call: TRBJ1-6; v_call: TRBV27; d_call: .; clone_size: .
cdr3_aa: CASSRTSGGFTQETQYF; cdr3_nt: TGTGCCAGCAGCCGGACTAGCGGGGGGTTCACCCAAGAGACCCAGTACTTC; j_call: TRBJ2-5; v_call: TRBV5-6; d_call: TRBD2; clone_size: .
cdr3_aa: CASSQLPSSSYEQYF; cdr3_nt: TGCGCCAGCAGCCAATTACCCTCGAGCTCCTACGAGCAGTACTTC; j_call: TRBJ2-7; v_call: TRBV4-1; d_call: .; clone_size: once
cdr3_aa: CAWSGQGAMGNQPQHF; cdr3_nt: TGTGCCTGGTCGGGACAGGGGGCGATGGGCAATCAGCCCCAGCATTTT; j_call: TRBJ1-5; v_call: TRBV30; d_call: TRBD1; clone_size: .
cdr3_aa: CASSPLAELAGELFF; cdr3_nt: TGTGCCAGCTCACCACTAGCGGAACTGGCCGGGGAGCTGTTTTTT; j_call: TRBJ2-2; v_call: TRBV18; d_call: .; clone_size: .
cdr3_aa: CASSHPDRGRMDTEAFF; cdr3_nt: TGCGCCAGCAGCCACCCGGACAGGGGTCGGATGGACACTGAAGCTTTCTTT; j_call: TRBJ1-1; v_call: TRBV4-1; d_call: TRBD1; clone_size: .
cdr3_aa: CASSLFPDRNTEAFF; cdr3_nt: TGTGCCAGCAGCCTTTTTCCCGACAGGAACACTGAAGCTTTCTTT; j_call: TRBJ1-1; v_call: TRBV5-8; d_call: .; clone_size: .
cdr3_aa: CASSLVADRGTEAFF; cdr3_nt: TGTGCCAGTAGTTTGGTTGCGGACAGGGGAACTGAAGCTTTCTTT; j_call: TRBJ1-1; v_call: TRBV19; d_call: TRBD1; clone_size: .
cdr3_aa: CAWSLYIPGMNTEAFF; cdr3_nt: TGTGCCTGGAGTCTCTACATCCCGGGGATGAACACTGAAGCTTTCTTT; j_call: TRBJ1-1; v_call: TRBV30; d_call: .; clone_size: .
cdr3_aa: CASSPVQAGYNEQFF; cdr3_nt: TGTGCCAGCAGTCCCGTACAGGCAGGGTACAATGAGCAGTTCTTC; j_call: TRBJ2-1; v_call: TRBV28; d_call: .; clone_size: .
cdr3_aa: CASSHPRREHTDTQYF; cdr3_nt: TGCGCCAGCAGCCACCCGAGGCGGGAGCACACAGATACGCAGTATTTT; j_call: TRBJ2-3; v_call: TRBV4-1; d_call: TRBD2; clone_size: .
cdr3_aa: CASSEAPAAGYGYTF; cdr3_nt: TGTGCCAGCAGTGAAGCGCCCGCGGCCGGTTATGGCTACACCTTC; j_call: TRBJ1-2; v_call: TRBV2; d_call: .; clone_size: .
cdr3_aa: CASSLSAGFGSPLHF; cdr3_nt: TGTGCCAGCAGCTTATCAGCAGGTTTTGGCTCACCCCTCCACTTT; j_call: TRBJ1-6; v_call: TRBV7-9; d_call: .; clone_size: once
cdr3_aa: CASSLSGPTEAFF; cdr3_nt: TGTGCCAGCAGCTTAAGCGGGCCCACTGAAGCTTTCTTT; j_call: TRBJ1-1; v_call: TRBV7-3; d_call: .; clone_size: .
cdr3_aa: CASSPVQGAGTEAFF; cdr3_nt: TGTGCCAGCTCACCAGTACAGGGGGCTGGCACTGAAGCTTTCTTT; j_call: TRBJ1-1; v_call: TRBV18; d_call: TRBD1; clone_size: once
cdr3_aa: CATSPPGGNEKLFF; cdr3_nt: TGTGCCACCAGCCCTCCAGGTGGTAATGAAAAACTGTTTTTT; j_call: TRBJ1-4; v_call: TRBV15; d_call: .; clone_size: .
cdr3_aa: CASILAAGTPGELFF; cdr3_nt: TGTGCCAGCATCTTGGCGGCAGGGACTCCCGGGGAGCTGTTTTTT; j_call: TRBJ2-2; v_call: TRBV6-5; d_call: .; clone_size: .
cdr3_aa: CATSDSANTGELFF; cdr3_nt: TGTGCCACCAGTGATTCGGCGAACACCGGGGAGCTGTTTTTT; j_call: TRBJ2-2; v_call: TRBV24-1; d_call: .; clone_size: few
cdr3_aa: CASSWRTGGNTGELFF; cdr3_nt: TGTGCCAGCAGTTGGCGGACAGGGGGCAACACCGGGGAGCTGTTTTTT; j_call: TRBJ2-2; v_call: TRBV27; d_call: TRBD1; clone_size: .
cdr3_aa: CASSQAGYSYEQYF; cdr3_nt: TGTGCCAGCAGTCAAGCGGGCTACTCCTACGAGCAGTACTTC; j_call: TRBJ2-7; v_call: TRBV27; d_call: .; clone_size: .
cdr3_aa: CASSRSVQGTGLYGYTF; cdr3_nt: TGCGCCAGCAGCCGGAGCGTGCAAGGGACAGGACTCTATGGCTACACCTTC; j_call: TRBJ1-2; v_call: TRBV4-3; d_call: TRBD1; clone_size: .
cdr3_aa: CASSPSGHPNTEAFF; cdr3_nt: TGTGCCAGCAGCCCTTCGGGACATCCAAACACTGAAGCTTTCTTT; j_call: TRBJ1-1; v_call: TRBV4-2; d_call: .; clone_size: .